The 29 T cell receptor beta chains given below trace back to one sample, sequenced in a study of vaccination effects on CD4 cells after COVID-19. Their cognate antigens are unknown. TCRdb's copy holds only in-frame clones and misses some; the assay was immunoSEQ multiplex PCR. The table lists some 30,000 clones, approximately 64% of them singletons. ViraFEST used viral peptide pools to expand antigen-specific CD4+ T cells before sequencing. Having been cultured for about ten days, the cells underwent CD4+ T cell isolation. Two doses of either BNT162b2 or mRNA-1273 were given to each participant. The source was CD4+ T cells from PBMCs cultured with SARS-CoV-2 spike peptides, collected after COVID-19 vaccination. The receptors were gathered from a human donor who received a COVID-19 vaccine.

The chain carries TRBV2 and TRBJ2-1, with D unresolved. Trimming removed 1 base at V and 8 bases at J, with 9 bases between. The CDR3 has 13 amino acids. Germline CDR1 SNHLY, CDR2 FYNNEI. The CDR3 reads CASSEGQYHEQFF. In nucleotides, the CDR3 is TGTGCCAGCAGTGAAGGGCAATATCATGAGCAGTTCTTC.

The chain carries TRBV3-1 (or the pseudogene TRBV3-2) and TRBJ2-5; D might be TRBD2 (7 bases). The CDR3 extends over 14 amino acids. The V gene lost 3 bases and the J gene lost 3 bases, with 11 bases spanning the gap. Germline assignment: CDR1 LGHDT and CDR2 YNNKEL (reference sequence). CDR3 sequence (DNA): TGTGCCAGCAGCCACGAAGGGGGGGAAGAGACCCAGTACTTC. Residues: CASSHEGGEETQYF.

The chain links TRBV25-1 to TRBJ1-1; D ambiguous. This CDR3 is 14 amino acids long. In germline, CDR1 is MGHDK, CDR2 SYGVNS. The V end was cut by 2 bases, the J end by 3 bases, with 10 bases between. This CDR3 is CASSEGGQDTEAFF. The CDR3 DNA follows: TGTGCCAGCAGTGAAGGTGGTCAGGACACTGAAGCTTTCTTT.

This clone was observed many times. This chain uses TRBV30 with TRBJ1-1; D is unresolved. This CDR3 region has 13 residues. V lost 3 bases and J 1 base, leaving 9 bases between the germline ends. In germline, CDR1 is GTSNPN, CDR2 SVGIG (reference sequence). CDR3 sequence: CAWSRGGNTEAFF. CDR3 DNA sequence: TGTGCCTGGAGCCGAGGAGGGAACACTGAAGCTTTCTTT.

The gene calls are TRBV27 and TRBJ1-2; D is ambiguous. The V end was cut by 2 bases, the J end by 2 bases, with 12 bases between. The germline V gene has CDR1 MNHEY and CDR2 SMNVEV (reference sequence). The CDR3 runs to 15 residues. CDR3 amino acids: CASSLEGNPNYGYTF. The CDR3 bases are TGTGCCAGCAGTTTAGAAGGTAACCCCAACTATGGCTACACCTTC.

The chain combines TRBV2 with TRBJ1-1; D is perhaps TRBD1 (6 bases). Trimming stripped 1 base from V and 4 bases from J, with 13 bases between. The CDR3 is 15 amino acids. Per the germline V gene, CDR1 is SNHLY and CDR2 is FYNNEI. The CDR3 sequence is CASSEVGGRVTEAFF. The DNA of the CDR3 is TGTGCCAGCAGTGAAGTAGGGGGAAGAGTCACTGAAGCTTTCTTT.

The rearrangement joins TRBV10-3 to TRBJ2-1, with 10 positions matching TRBD2. The CDR3 extends over 16 amino acids. Germline V CDR1 and CDR2: ENHRY, SYGVKD. Germline trimming cut 4 bases from V and 9 bases from J; bases unmatched to any gene: 12. DNA of the CDR3: TGTGCCATCAGTGTTTCAAGCGGGGGGGCCTTAAGTGAGCAGTTCTTC. The encoded protein is CAISVSSGGALSEQFF.

The chain is built from TRBV2 and TRBJ1-1; D might be TRBD1 (5 bases). CDR1 and CDR2 (germline): SNHLY, FYNNEI. V was shortened by 6 bases and J by 1 base, with 12 bases between the two germline ends. The CDR3 contains 14 residues. The CDR3 DNA follows: TGTGCCAGCAGGGATCCCGGGGGGAACACTGAAGCTTTCTTT. Translation: CASRDPGGNTEAFF.

The chain carries TRBV6-1 and TRBJ1-1; D gene unclear. Germline CDR1 is MNHNS and CDR2 is SASEGT. The CDR3 sequence is 13 residues long. V was cut by 3 bases and J by 5 bases, with 10 bases left in between. CDR3 sequence (DNA): TGTGCCAGCAGTGAGGGATACGGGACTGAAGCTTTCTTT. As protein: CASSEGYGTEAFF.

In this sample, this clone turned up a few times. The chain has TRBV6-5 and TRBJ1-2; TRBD1 matches 8 bases. With 6 bases clipped from V and 4 bases from J, the junction kept 4 bases outside the gene matches. CDR3 length equals 13 residues. In germline, CDR1 is MNHEY, CDR2 SVGAGI. The CDR3 bases are TGTGCCAGCAGAAATACAGGGGGCTATGGCTACACCTTC. This codes for CASRNTGGYGYTF.

This clone was found a few times. The chain is built from TRBV10-2 and TRBJ2-1; TRBD2 matches 7 bases. Germline CDR1 and CDR2: WSHSY and SAAADI. The ends lost 0 bases at V and 1 base at J; junction bases unmatched: 0. This CDR3 region has 15 residues. The DNA for the CDR3 is TGCGCCAGCAGTGAGTCGGGGGGGTCCTACAATGAGCAGTTCTTC. Translation: CASSESGGSYNEQFF.

This clone was observed a single time. The J gene is TRBJ2-7, the V gene TRBV5-1; D is perhaps TRBD2 (6 bases). This CDR3 region has 14 residues. CDR1 SGHRS and CDR2 YFSETQ come from the germline V gene. V lost 0 bases, J lost 7 bases, and 14 bases lay in between. This CDR3 is CASSLGQGGREQYF. The CDR3 DNA sequence: TGCGCCAGCAGCTTGGGGCAGGGAGGTAGGGAGCAGTACTTC.

The rearrangement links TRBV7-8 to TRBJ1-2; 10 bases map to TRBD1. The CDR3 totals 14 residues. CDR1 and CDR2 from the germline V gene are SGHVS and FQNEAQ. The V and J ends lost 1 base and 8 bases, in that order; junction bases with no gene match: 4. In nucleotides, the CDR3 is TGTGCCAGCAGCTTAGGACAGGGGGCCGGGGGCTACACCTTC. This sequence encodes CASSLGQGAGGYTF. Drawing the rest from reference TRBV7-8 and TRBJ1-2, the complete variable domain is GAGVSQSPRYKVAKRGQDVALRCDPISGHVSLFWYQQALGQGPEFLTYFQNEAQLDKSGLPSDRFFAERPEGSVSTLKIQRTQQEDSAVYLCASSLGQGAGGYTFGSGTRLTVV.

The chain carries TRBV12-5 and TRBJ2-7; 8 bases fit TRBD1. The CDR3 is made up of 14 amino acids. J lost 3 bases, V lost 7 bases, and 8 bases had no gene match. Germline CDR1 LGHNT, CDR2 FRNRAP. The CDR3 DNA follows: TGTGCTAGTGCCAGACAGGGGATGCACTACGAGCAGTACTTC. Translation gives CASARQGMHYEQYF.

This sequence joins TRBV4-1 and TRBJ2-7; 12 bases match TRBD2. The CDR3 contains 18 residues. From germline, CDR1 is MGHRA and CDR2 YSYEKL. V dropped 0 bases and J dropped 3; count of bases not matched to a gene: 9. CDR3 sequence: CASSQELGLAGGFYEQYF. The CDR3 DNA sequence: TGCGCCAGCAGCCAAGAGTTAGGGCTAGCGGGAGGGTTCTACGAGCAGTACTTC.

V is TRBV19 and J is TRBJ1-4, with TRBD1 matching over 7 bases. V was pared by 5 bases and J by 2 bases, with 11 bases of the junction left unmatched. The CDR3 length is 17 residues. The germline V gene has CDR1 LNHDA and CDR2 SQIVND (reference sequence). CDR3 bases: TGTGCCAGTAGTCAAACAGGGGCCCGAGGGACTAATGAAAAACTGTTTTTT. It translates to CASSQTGARGTNEKLFF.

This clone was observed a few times. This rearrangement joins TRBV5-1 to TRBJ2-7; 7 nucleotides align to TRBD1. Trimming at V came to 2 bases and at J to 5 bases, leaving 16 bases not matched to a gene. The germline V gene has CDR1 SGHRS and CDR2 YFSETQ. The length of the CDR3 is 17 residues. CDR3 amino acids: CASSLTGVGRLLHEQYF. In DNA form, the CDR3 reads TGCGCCAGCAGCTTAACAGGGGTTGGTCGCCTCCTCCACGAGCAGTACTTC.

The V gene is TRBV6-1, the J gene TRBJ1-2; D might be TRBD1 (6 bases). V dropped 2 bases and J dropped 5 bases, with 15 bases sitting between them. The CDR3 consists of 15 residues. CDR1 is MNHNS and CDR2 is SASEGT in the germline V gene. CDR3 sequence reads: CASSENRDGRYGYTF. Written as DNA, the CDR3 is TGTGCCAGCAGTGAAAACAGGGATGGTCGGTATGGCTACACCTTC.

The chain is built from TRBV29-1 and TRBJ2-1; 8 bases agree with TRBD2. After removal of 7 bases from V and 10 bases from J, the junction contained 12 bases not matched to a gene. This CDR3 is 13 amino acids long. CDR1 is SQVTM and CDR2 is ANQGSEA in the germline V gene. The CDR3 region is CSAETGRAGEQFF. The CDR3, as DNA: TGCAGCGCCGAGACCGGGAGGGCCGGAGAGCAGTTCTTC.

Only a few counts were recorded for this clone. This chain connects TRBV10-1 to TRBJ2-3, with TRBD1 as a possible D gene (5 bases). Germline assignment: CDR1 WNHNN and CDR2 SYGVQD (reference sequence). The V and J ends lost 5 bases and 3 bases respectively, with 15 bases between them. The CDR3 has 15 residues. CDR3 bases: TGCGCCAGCAGTCCGTCAGGGAAGGTGACAGATACGCAGTATTTT. Encoded protein: CASSPSGKVTDTQYF.

This clone has just a few counts. CDR3 loop: CASSMVYNEQFF. In DNA form, the CDR3 reads TGTGCCAGTAGTATGGTGTACAATGAGCAGTTCTTC. This chain connects TRBV19 to TRBJ2-1; D unresolved. Trimming took off 3 bases at V and 4 bases at J, with 4 bases between the two ends. The germline gives CDR1 LNHDA, CDR2 SQIVND (reference sequence). The CDR3 is made up of 12 amino acids.

This sequence joins TRBV3-1 (or the pseudogene TRBV3-2) and TRBJ1-5; no clear D. CDR3 length equals 14 residues. CDR1 and CDR2 from the germline V gene are LGHDT and YNNKEL (reference sequence). With 0 bases removed from V and 7 bases from J, the gap between germline ends came to 10 bases. In nucleotides, the CDR3 is TGTGCCAGCAGCCAAGATATAAGGGCCCAGCCCCAGCATTTT. Translating it yields CASSQDIRAQPQHF.

The gene calls are TRBV29-1 and TRBJ1-1, with D maybe TRBD1 (6 bases). The CDR3 has 12 residues. Germline CDR1 and CDR2: SQVTM and ANQGSEA. V was trimmed by 5 bases and J by 0 bases, leaving 7 bases between them. CDR3 sequence reads: CSVRQVNTEAFF. The CDR3 DNA sequence: TGCAGCGTTCGACAGGTGAACACTGAAGCTTTCTTT.

The chain uses TRBV3-1 (or the pseudogene TRBV3-2) and TRBJ2-1; TRBD2 is a possible D gene (6 bases). CDR3 size: 15 residues. The ends were cut back, 4 bases at V and 2 bases at J, with 12 bases in the middle. In germline, CDR1 is LGHDT, CDR2 YNNKEL (reference sequence). DNA of the CDR3: TGTGCCAGCAGCCGGGGGAGGAGTCCCTACAATGAGCAGTTCTTC. Translation: CASSRGRSPYNEQFF.

The chain has TRBV5-4 and TRBJ1-4, with 8 positions matching TRBD1. The CDR3 has 15 amino acids. Germline lookup yields CDR1 SGHNT and CDR2 YYREEE (reference sequence). V gave up 3 bases and J gave up 3 bases; unmatched junction bases: 4. In DNA form, the CDR3 reads TGTGCCAGCAGCTCAAAACAGGGGGCTAATGAAAAACTGTTTTTT. Protein sequence: CASSSKQGANEKLFF.

The rearrangement links TRBV4-2 to TRBJ2-5, with D possibly matching TRBD2 (5 bases). Trimming shortened V by 3 bases and J by 1 base, and 15 bases separated the two germline ends. CDR1 LGHNA and CDR2 YNFKEQ come from the germline V gene. CDR3 length equals 16 residues. DNA of the CDR3: TGTGCCAGCAGCCAGCCCCTTCTAGGGAGCCAAGAGACCCAGTACTTC. Translation: CASSQPLLGSQETQYF.

This chain joins TRBV10-2 and TRBJ1-6; a possible D gene is TRBD1 (6 bases). CDR1 is WSHSY and CDR2 is SAAADI in the germline V gene. The germline V and J ends were trimmed by 7 bases and 9 bases, with 22 bases remaining between them. CDR3 length equals 16 residues. The CDR3 bases are TGCGCCAGCACGAACAGGGCAGGGCAACAAATTTCACCCCTCCACTTT. Translated, it gives CASTNRAGQQISPLHF.

The chain employs TRBV29-1 and TRBJ1-2, with D possibly TRBD1 on 5 matching bases. The CDR3 is 12 residues long. V was shortened by 3 bases and J by 6 bases, with 11 bases between the two germline ends. Germline CDR1 reads SQVTM; CDR2 reads ANQGSEA. The CDR3 reads CSVDRVPDGYTF. CDR3 bases: TGCAGCGTTGACAGGGTTCCCGATGGCTACACCTTC.

This clone appeared a few times. The V gene is TRBV7-9, the J gene TRBJ2-3; D perhaps matches TRBD2 (6 bases). Germline V gene sequence: CDR1 SEHNR, CDR2 FQNEAQ (reference sequence). Trimming pared 1 base from V and 4 bases from J, leaving 12 bases between. This CDR3 has 15 residues. The CDR3 nucleotides are TGTGCCAGCAGCTTAGGGGGAGGCCCCGCAGATACGCAGTATTTT. It specifies CASSLGGGPADTQYF.